A single sample gave rise to the 27 T cell receptor beta chains below, sequenced in a study of T-cell memory formation after mild COVID-19. TCRdb re-called the 5' RACE reads with MiXCR, one entry per CDR3 protein. This table has about 350,000 distinct CDR3 sequences, around 13% appearing once. The sequenced sample was PBMCs or a T cell subset sorted from them (not recorded which). These receptors were taken from a man aged 18 to 30 who had mild COVID-19 (a few samples of this study predate the infection). Cell type and time point are not known.

The chain joins TRBV6-2 or TRBV6-3 to TRBJ2-5; TRBD1 matches at 8 bases. The V segment lost 10 bases and the J segment 4 bases; nucleotides outside the gene matches: 11. Germline CDR1 reads MNHEY; CDR2 reads SVGEGT. The CDR3 sequence is 14 residues long. Written as DNA, the CDR3 is TGTGCCACAAGCCTTCAGGGGGCCGGAGAGACCCAGTACTTC. This codes for CATSLQGAGETQYF.

V and J are TRBV6-5 and TRBJ1-6, with D perhaps matching TRBD1 (6 bases). Trimming took 0 bases from V and 7 from J, leaving 13 bases between them. The CDR3 is 16 amino acids. In germline, CDR1 is MNHEY, CDR2 SVGAGI. The CDR3 DNA is TGTGCCAGCAGTTACTCGTCAGGGGTGCGGAATTCACCCCTCCACTTT. Translation gives CASSYSSGVRNSPLHF.

Many counts were recorded for this clonotype. The chain is built from TRBV5-1 and TRBJ2-4; a possible D gene is TRBD1 (5 bases). The CDR3 has 13 amino acids. CDR1 is SGHRS, CDR2 YFSETQ, per germline. The V and J ends lost 0 bases and 8 bases respectively, with 9 bases between them. CDR3 bases: TGCGCCAGCAGCTTGGCCAGGGAATACATTCAGTACTTC. Translation: CASSLAREYIQYF.

V is TRBV29-1 and J is TRBJ2-3, with 9 positions matching TRBD2. The CDR3 sequence is 13 residues long. With 7 bases clipped from V and 6 bases from J, the junction kept 8 bases outside the gene matches. Germline-derived CDR1 and CDR2 are SQVTM and ANQGSEA. CDR3 sequence: CSALSGGFDTQYF. For the CDR3, the DNA is TGCAGCGCCCTAAGCGGGGGGTTTGATACGCAGTATTTT.

The chain links TRBV5-1 to TRBJ2-1; D is unresolved. V lost 1 base and J 8 bases, leaving 4 bases between the germline ends. The germline V gene has CDR1 SGHRS and CDR2 YFSETQ. The CDR3 has 11 residues. CDR3 DNA: TGCGCCAGCAGCTTGTATTATGAGCAGTTCTTC. It codes for CASSLYYEQFF.

The chain is built from TRBV6-6 and TRBJ2-6, with D hard to call. This CDR3 comprises 16 residues. V lost 7 bases and J lost 0, with 13 bases in between. CDR1 MNHNY and CDR2 SVGAGI come from the germline V gene (reference sequence). CDR3 region: CASTSGRTSGANVLTF. The CDR3 nucleotides are TGTGCCAGCACCTCCGGACGGACCTCTGGGGCCAACGTCCTGACTTTC.

This clonotype was observed a handful of times. The chain joins TRBV24-1 to TRBJ1-1; D is perhaps TRBD1 (6 bases). Germline V gene data show CDR1 as KGHDR and CDR2 as SFDVKD. The V end was cut by 7 bases, the J end by 0 bases, with 11 bases between. CDR3 size: 14 residues. CDR3 residues: CATRGAGMNTEAFF. The CDR3 nucleotides read TGTGCCACCAGGGGGGCGGGAATGAACACTGAAGCTTTCTTT.

V is TRBV6-6 and J is TRBJ2-2, with unresolved D. The CDR3 runs 14 residues. Germline V gives CDR1 MNHNY, CDR2 SVGAGI (reference sequence). Trimming took 8 bases from V and 3 from J, leaving 13 bases between them. The DNA of the CDR3 is TGTGCCAGCTCTGCGCTAAGAGACACCGGGGAGCTGTTTTTT. It translates to CASSALRDTGELFF.

J is TRBJ1-5 and V is TRBV7-9; D might be TRBD1 (6 bases). V was clipped by 5 bases and J by 4 bases, with 18 bases between them. Germline lookup yields CDR1 SEHNR and CDR2 FQNEAQ (reference sequence). The CDR3 loop spans 16 amino acids. The CDR3 coding sequence is TGTGCCAGCAGCATAGGGACACGGGCAATTAATCAGCCCCAGCATTTT. Amino acid sequence: CASSIGTRAINQPQHF.

V usage is TRBV19 and J usage is TRBJ2-3; 9 bases line up with TRBD1. In germline, CDR1 is LNHDA, CDR2 SQIVND (reference sequence). CDR3 length: 13 residues. V was clipped by 6 bases and J by 6 bases; unmatched bases: 4. CDR3 in amino acids: CASRTGTGDTQYF. The CDR3 DNA sequence: TGTGCCAGTAGAACCGGGACAGGGGATACGCAGTATTTT.

This clonotype has at least ten counts. The V gene is TRBV13, the J gene TRBJ1-2; weak D call: TRBD1 (5 bases). Trimming took off 2 bases at V and 4 bases at J, with 26 bases between the two ends. Germline loops: CDR1 PRHDT, CDR2 FYEKMQ (reference sequence). The CDR3 has 19 residues. Here the CDR3 DNA reads TGTGCCAGCAGCTTATACCGCAAGGGGCTCCACACCCCGATCTATGGCTACACCTTC. It codes for CASSLYRKGLHTPIYGYTF.

The rearrangement links TRBV7-8 to TRBJ2-2, with D possibly TRBD2 on 5 matching bases. Germline CDR1 reads SGHVS; CDR2 reads FQNEAQ. The CDR3 totals 13 residues. V was trimmed by 6 bases and J by 5 bases, leaving 10 bases between them. The chain's CDR3 is CASRVEGTGELFF. Written as DNA, the CDR3 is TGTGCCAGCAGAGTCGAGGGAACCGGGGAGCTGTTTTTT.

The chain combines TRBV18 with TRBJ1-6, with 7 bases that match TRBD1. CDR1 and CDR2 from the germline V gene are KGHSH and LQKENI. V shed 5 bases and J 8 bases; nucleotides not matched to a gene: 6. CDR3 length equals 14 residues. The CDR3 DNA is TGTGCCAGCTCAAGACAGGGCTCGGATTCACCCCTCCACTTT. Amino acid sequence: CASSRQGSDSPLHF.

This clonotype was counted many times. The rearrangement uses TRBV12-3 or TRBV12-4 and TRBJ2-2, with no clear D. V was clipped by 6 bases and J by 1 base, with 9 bases between them. CDR3 size: 14 residues. CDR3 bases: TGTGCCAGCAGCCCGTTTGTGAACACCGGGGAGCTGTTTTTT. Its protein is CASSPFVNTGELFF.

The chain is built from TRBV6-5 and TRBJ1-2; D may be TRBD1 (5 bases). Germline V gene lookup returns CDR1 MNHEY and CDR2 SVGAGI. The CDR3 runs 11 residues. Trimming removed 11 bases at V and 3 bases at J, with 10 bases between. CDR3 coding DNA: TGTGCCGGTGGGACCTACTATGGCTACACCTTC. Protein sequence: CAGGTYYGYTF.

V and J are TRBV5-1 and TRBJ2-2; 11 bases map to TRBD1. This CDR3 comprises 15 residues. V dropped 5 bases and J dropped 6; count of bases not matched to a gene: 6. From germline, CDR1 is SGHRS and CDR2 YFSETQ. The CDR3 DNA reads as TGCGCCAGCAGGACGGGACAGGGGGATTCCGGGGAGCTGTTTTTT. Translated, it gives CASRTGQGDSGELFF.

This clonotype showed up just a few times. J is TRBJ2-3 and V is TRBV20-1; weak D call: TRBD1 (6 bases). In germline, CDR1 is DFQATT, CDR2 SNEGSKA (reference sequence). Trimming removed 0 bases at V and 0 bases at J, with 10 bases between. The CDR3 extends over 15 amino acids. DNA of the CDR3: TGCAGTGCTAGAGATTCGAGGGGGAGCACAGATACGCAGTATTTT. Translated, it gives CSARDSRGSTDTQYF.

This clonotype was picked up a small number of times. This sequence joins TRBV4-2 and TRBJ2-5; 10 nucleotides align to TRBD1. The germline V gene encodes CDR1 LGHNA and CDR2 YNFKEQ. The CDR3 consists of 16 residues. Trimming cost V 0 bases and J 2 bases; bases outside gene matches: 3. CDR3: CASSQDWDRGQETQYF. The CDR3 nucleotides are TGTGCCAGCAGCCAAGACTGGGACAGGGGTCAAGAGACCCAGTACTTC.

The chain has TRBV7-2 and TRBJ2-3, with D unclear. Germline lookup yields CDR1 SGHTA and CDR2 FQGNSA. CDR3 length: 15 residues. V gave up 5 bases and J gave up 4 bases, with 16 bases separating them. The CDR3 region is CASSPRPVDPDTQYF. The CDR3 nucleotides are TGTGCCAGCAGCCCAAGGCCCGTGGACCCAGATACGCAGTATTTT. Full variable domain (remainder filled in from reference TRBV7-2 and TRBJ2-3): GAGVSQSPSNKVTEKGKDVELRCDPISGHTALYWYRQSLGQGLEFLIYFQGNSAPDKSGLPSDRFSAERTGGSVSTLTIQRTQQEDSAVYLCASSPRPVDPDTQYFGPGTRLTVL.

This chain joins TRBV4-1 and TRBJ1-2; TRBD1 is a possible D gene (5 bases). Trimming shortened V by 3 bases and J by 3 bases, and 17 bases separated the two germline ends. The CDR3 has 16 residues. Germline V CDR1 and CDR2: MGHRA, YSYEKL. The CDR3 is CASSHVGPGVYYGYTF. CDR3 DNA sequence: TGCGCCAGCAGCCACGTGGGACCAGGAGTATACTATGGCTACACCTTC.

This rearrangement joins TRBV12-3 or TRBV12-4 to TRBJ1-1; 9 bases are a match to TRBD1. The junction had 10 bases not matched to a gene; V was cut back by 6 bases and J by 11 bases. This CDR3 contains 13 residues. The CDR3 DNA sequence: TGTGCCAGCAGACCCGGGACAGGGATTTTCGCTTTCTTT. This codes for CASRPGTGIFAFF.

The chain uses TRBV24-1 and TRBJ2-6, with 7 bases fitting TRBD2. V trimming: 5 bases; J trimming: 4 bases; junction bases outside the gene matches: 7. CDR1 and CDR2 (germline): KGHDR, SFDVKD. CDR3 length: 16 amino acids. The CDR3 loop is CATSGEGSLGANVLTF. The CDR3 nucleotides read TGTGCCACCAGTGGGGAGGGTAGTCTGGGGGCCAACGTCCTGACTTTC.

In this sample, this clonotype turned up many times. The chain recombines TRBV4-2 with TRBJ2-1; TRBD2 aligns across 10 bases. J gave up 7 bases and V 2 bases, and 14 bases lay outside the gene matches. The CDR3 is 18 residues long. Germline V CDR1 and CDR2: LGHNA, YNFKEQ. DNA of the CDR3: TGTGCCAGCAGCCAACTAGCGGGGGTGTCCTACCTAGAAAATGAGCAGTTCTTC. Protein: CASSQLAGVSYLENEQFF.

This clonotype was detected a few times. This rearrangement joins TRBV5-1 to TRBJ2-5; D is perhaps TRBD2 (6 bases). The V gene lost 0 bases and the J gene lost 2 bases, with 11 bases spanning the gap. Germline lookup yields CDR1 SGHRS and CDR2 YFSETQ. CDR3 length: 15 amino acids. CDR3 amino acids: CASSLGGVPQETQYF. DNA for the CDR3: TGCGCCAGCAGCTTGGGCGGGGTGCCTCAAGAGACCCAGTACTTC.

This clonotype was picked up many times. This chain joins TRBV12-3 or TRBV12-4 and TRBJ2-7, with D unclear. The CDR3 is made up of 14 amino acids. Trimming left V 2 bases short and J 4 bases short, with 12 bases between. CDR3 bases: TGTGCCAGCAGTTTACGGAGTATCGGTTACGAGCAGTACTTC. It encodes CASSLRSIGYEQYF.

CDR3 nucleotides: TGTGCCACCAGTGACTCGGGACAGGGAGGGATGGCCGGGGAGCTGTTTTTT. It specifies CATSDSGQGGMAGELFF. The chain has TRBV24-1 and TRBJ2-2; 9 bases match TRBD1. V shed 4 bases, J shed 6 bases, and the junction held 11 bases outside the gene matches. This CDR3 is built from 17 residues. Per germline, CDR1 KGHDR and CDR2 SFDVKD.

The CDR3 nucleotides are TGCAGTGCTAGATACCACCTCAGGGGGCGGGCGGATACGCAGTATTTT. Protein sequence: CSARYHLRGRADTQYF. The rearrangement uses TRBV20-1 and TRBJ2-3; TRBD1 agrees at 8 bases. CDR1 is DFQATT and CDR2 is SNEGSKA in the germline V gene (reference sequence). The junction had 13 bases not matched to a gene; V was cut back by 2 bases and J by 6 bases. The CDR3 covers 16 residues.